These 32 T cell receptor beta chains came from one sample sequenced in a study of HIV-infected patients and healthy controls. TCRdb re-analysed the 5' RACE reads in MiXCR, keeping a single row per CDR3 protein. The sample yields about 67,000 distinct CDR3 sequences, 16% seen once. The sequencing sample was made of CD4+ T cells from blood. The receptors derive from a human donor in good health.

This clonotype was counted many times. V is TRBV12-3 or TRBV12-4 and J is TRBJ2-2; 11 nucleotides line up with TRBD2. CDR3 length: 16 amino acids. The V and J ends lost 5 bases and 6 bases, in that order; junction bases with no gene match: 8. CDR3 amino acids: CASSPRVAGGSGELFF. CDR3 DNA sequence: TGTGCCAGCAGTCCCAGAGTAGCGGGAGGGTCCGGGGAGCTGTTTTTT.

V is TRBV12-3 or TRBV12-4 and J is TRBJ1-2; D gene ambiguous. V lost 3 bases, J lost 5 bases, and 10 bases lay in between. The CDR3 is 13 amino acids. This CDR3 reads CASSFAGTYGYTF. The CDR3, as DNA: TGTGCCAGCAGTTTTGCGGGAACTTATGGCTACACCTTC.

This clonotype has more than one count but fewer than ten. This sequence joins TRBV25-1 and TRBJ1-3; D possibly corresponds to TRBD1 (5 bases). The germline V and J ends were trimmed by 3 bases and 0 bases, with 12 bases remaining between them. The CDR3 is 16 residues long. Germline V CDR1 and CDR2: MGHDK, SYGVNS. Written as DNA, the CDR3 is TGTGCCAGCAGTGATATCCATGGGGCCTCTGGAAACACCATATATTTT. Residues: CASSDIHGASGNTIYF.

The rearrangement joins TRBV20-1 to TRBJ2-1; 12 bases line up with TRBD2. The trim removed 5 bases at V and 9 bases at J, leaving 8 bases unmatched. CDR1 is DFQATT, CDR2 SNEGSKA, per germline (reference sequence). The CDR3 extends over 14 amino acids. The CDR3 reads CSAPTSGSRIEQFF. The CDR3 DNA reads TGCAGTGCTCCGACTAGCGGGAGCAGAATTGAGCAGTTCTTC.

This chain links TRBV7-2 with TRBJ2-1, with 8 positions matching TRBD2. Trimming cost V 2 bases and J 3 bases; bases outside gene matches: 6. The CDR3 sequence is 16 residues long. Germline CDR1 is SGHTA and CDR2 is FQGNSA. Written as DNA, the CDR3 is TGTGCCAGCAGCTTACTTGGCGGGAGGATCTACAATGAGCAGTTCTTC. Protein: CASSLLGGRIYNEQFF. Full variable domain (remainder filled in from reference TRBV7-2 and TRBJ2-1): GAGVSQSPSNKVTEKGKDVELRCDPISGHTALYWYRQSLGQGLEFLIYFQGNSAPDKSGLPSDRFSAERTGGSVSTLTIQRTQQEDSAVYLCASSLLGGRIYNEQFFGPGTRLTVL.

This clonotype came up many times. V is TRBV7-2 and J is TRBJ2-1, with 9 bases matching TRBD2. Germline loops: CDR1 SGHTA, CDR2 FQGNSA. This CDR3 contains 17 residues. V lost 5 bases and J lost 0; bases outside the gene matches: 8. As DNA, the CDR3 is TGTGCCAGCAGCCGTGGGACTAGCAGCTCCTCCTACAATGAGCAGTTCTTC. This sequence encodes CASSRGTSSSSYNEQFF.

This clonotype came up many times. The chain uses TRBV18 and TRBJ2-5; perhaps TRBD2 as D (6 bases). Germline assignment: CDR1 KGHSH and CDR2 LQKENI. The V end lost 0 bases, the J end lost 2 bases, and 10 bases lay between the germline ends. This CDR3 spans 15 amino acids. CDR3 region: CASSPPNGGQETQYF. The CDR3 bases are TGTGCCAGCTCACCACCAAACGGGGGACAAGAGACCCAGTACTTC.

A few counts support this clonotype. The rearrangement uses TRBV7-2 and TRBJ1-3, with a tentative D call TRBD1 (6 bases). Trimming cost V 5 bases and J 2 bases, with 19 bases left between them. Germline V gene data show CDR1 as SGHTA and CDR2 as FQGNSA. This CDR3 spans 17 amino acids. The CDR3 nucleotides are TGTGCCAGCAGCCCCTCCGGGTTGGGGGGGCCTGGAAACACCATATATTTT. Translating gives CASSPSGLGGPGNTIYF.

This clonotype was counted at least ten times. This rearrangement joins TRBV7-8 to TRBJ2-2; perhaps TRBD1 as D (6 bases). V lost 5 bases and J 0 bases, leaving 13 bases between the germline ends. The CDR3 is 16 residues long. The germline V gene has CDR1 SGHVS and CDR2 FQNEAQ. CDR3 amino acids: CASSLTGTTNTGELFF. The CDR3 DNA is TGTGCCAGCAGCCTAACCGGGACAACGAACACCGGGGAGCTGTTTTTT.

This CDR3 reads CASSQDQQLAKNIQYF. The CDR3 DNA follows: TGTGCCAGCAGCCAAGATCAACAGCTAGCCAAAAACATTCAGTACTTC. This chain joins TRBV3-1 and TRBJ2-4; unclear D gene. There are 16 residues in the CDR3. The germline V and J ends were trimmed by 0 bases and 0 bases, with 9 bases remaining between them. Germline CDR1 is LGHDT and CDR2 is YNNKEL (reference sequence).

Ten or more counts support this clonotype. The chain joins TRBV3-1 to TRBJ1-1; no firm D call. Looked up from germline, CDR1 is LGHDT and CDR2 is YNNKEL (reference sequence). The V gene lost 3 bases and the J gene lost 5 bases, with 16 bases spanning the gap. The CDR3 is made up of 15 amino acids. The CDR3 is CASSQGSTARTEAFF. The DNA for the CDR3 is TGTGCCAGCAGCCAGGGTTCGACGGCAAGAACTGAAGCTTTCTTT.

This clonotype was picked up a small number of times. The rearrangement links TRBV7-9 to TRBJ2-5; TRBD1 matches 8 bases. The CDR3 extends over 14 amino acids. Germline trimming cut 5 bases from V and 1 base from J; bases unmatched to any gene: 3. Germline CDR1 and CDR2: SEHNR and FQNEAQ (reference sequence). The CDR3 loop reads CASSPDRGQETQYF. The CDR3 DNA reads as TGTGCCAGCAGCCCAGACAGGGGCCAAGAGACCCAGTACTTC.

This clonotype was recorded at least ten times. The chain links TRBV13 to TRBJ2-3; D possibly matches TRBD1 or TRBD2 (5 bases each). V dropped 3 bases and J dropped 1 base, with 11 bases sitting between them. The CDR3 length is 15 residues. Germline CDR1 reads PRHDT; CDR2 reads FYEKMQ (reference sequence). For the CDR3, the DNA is TGTGCCAGCAGCTTTTTGGGACCCCGCACAGATACGCAGTATTTT. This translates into CASSFLGPRTDTQYF. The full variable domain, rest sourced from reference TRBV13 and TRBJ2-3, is AAGVIQSPRHLIKEKRETATLKCYPIPRHDTVYWYQQGPGQDPQFLISFYEKMQSDKGSIPDRFSAQQFSDYHSELNMSSLELGDSALYFCASSFLGPRTDTQYFGPGTRLTVL.

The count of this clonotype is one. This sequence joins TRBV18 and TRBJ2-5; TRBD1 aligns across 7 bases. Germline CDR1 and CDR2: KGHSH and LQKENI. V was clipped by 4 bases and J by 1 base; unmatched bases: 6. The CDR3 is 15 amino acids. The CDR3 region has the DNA TGTGCCAGCTCACAATCGACAGGGACCCAAGAGACCCAGTACTTC. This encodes CASSQSTGTQETQYF.

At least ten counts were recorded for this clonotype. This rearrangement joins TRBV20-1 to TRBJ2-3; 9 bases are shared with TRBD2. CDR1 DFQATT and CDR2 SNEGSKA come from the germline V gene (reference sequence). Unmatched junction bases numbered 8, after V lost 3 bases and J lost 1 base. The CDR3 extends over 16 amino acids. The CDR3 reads CSARKIGGGGTDTQYF. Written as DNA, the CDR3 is TGCAGTGCTAGGAAAATTGGCGGGGGGGGCACAGATACGCAGTATTTT.

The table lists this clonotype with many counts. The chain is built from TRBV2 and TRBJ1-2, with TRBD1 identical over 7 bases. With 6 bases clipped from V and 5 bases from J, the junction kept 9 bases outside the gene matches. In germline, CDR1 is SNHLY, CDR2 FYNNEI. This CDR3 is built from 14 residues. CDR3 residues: CASSPTLQGYGYTF. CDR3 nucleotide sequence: TGTGCCAGCAGCCCGACCTTACAGGGGTATGGCTACACCTTC. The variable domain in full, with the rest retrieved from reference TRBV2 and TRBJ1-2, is EPEVTQTPSHQVTQMGQEVILRCVPISNHLYFYWYRQILGQKVEFLVSFYNNEISEKSEIFDDQFSVERPDGSNFTLKIRSTKLEDSAMYFCASSPTLQGYGYTFGSGTRLTVV.

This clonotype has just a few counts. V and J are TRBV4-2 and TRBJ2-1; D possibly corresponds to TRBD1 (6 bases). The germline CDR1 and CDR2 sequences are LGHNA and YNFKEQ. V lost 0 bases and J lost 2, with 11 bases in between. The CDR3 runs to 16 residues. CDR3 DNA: TGTGCCAGCAGCCAAGATAGGACAGTCCCCTACAATGAGCAGTTCTTC. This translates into CASSQDRTVPYNEQFF.

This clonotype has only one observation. CDR3 region: CASSALEGNAYNEQFF. In nucleotides, the CDR3 is TGTGCCAGCTCAGCACTTGAGGGGAACGCCTACAATGAGCAGTTCTTC. The chain recombines TRBV18 with TRBJ2-1, with D perhaps given as TRBD1 or TRBD2 (5 bases each). The CDR3 extends over 16 amino acids. The ends were cut back, 5 bases at V and 2 bases at J, with 16 bases in the middle. Germline V gene data show CDR1 as KGHSH and CDR2 as LQKENI.

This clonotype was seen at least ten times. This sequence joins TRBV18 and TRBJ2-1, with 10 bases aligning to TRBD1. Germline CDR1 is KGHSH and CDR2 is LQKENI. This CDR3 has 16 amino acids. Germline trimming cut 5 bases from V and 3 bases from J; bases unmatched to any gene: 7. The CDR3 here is CASSVTGQGLYNEQFF. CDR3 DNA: TGTGCCAGCTCAGTCACGGGACAGGGGCTCTACAATGAGCAGTTCTTC.

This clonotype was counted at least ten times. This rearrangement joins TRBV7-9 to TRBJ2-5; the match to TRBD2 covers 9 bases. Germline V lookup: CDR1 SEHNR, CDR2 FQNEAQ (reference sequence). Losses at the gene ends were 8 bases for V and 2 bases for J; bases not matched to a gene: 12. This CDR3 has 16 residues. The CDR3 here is CASCPSGVGYQETQYF. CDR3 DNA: TGTGCCAGCTGCCCTAGCGGGGTTGGGTATCAAGAGACCCAGTACTTC.

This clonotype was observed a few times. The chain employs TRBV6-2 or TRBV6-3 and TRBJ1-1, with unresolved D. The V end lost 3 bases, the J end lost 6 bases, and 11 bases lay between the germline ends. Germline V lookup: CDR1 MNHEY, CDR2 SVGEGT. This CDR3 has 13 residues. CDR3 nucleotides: TGTGCCAGCAGTTATCGGACCGGCGCTGAAGCTTTCTTT. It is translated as CASSYRTGAEAFF.

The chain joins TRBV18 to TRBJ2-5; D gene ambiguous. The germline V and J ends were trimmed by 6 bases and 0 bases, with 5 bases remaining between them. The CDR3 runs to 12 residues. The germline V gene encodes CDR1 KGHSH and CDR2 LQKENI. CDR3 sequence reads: CASSRYQETQYF. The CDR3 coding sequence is TGTGCCAGCTCGCGGTACCAAGAGACCCAGTACTTC.

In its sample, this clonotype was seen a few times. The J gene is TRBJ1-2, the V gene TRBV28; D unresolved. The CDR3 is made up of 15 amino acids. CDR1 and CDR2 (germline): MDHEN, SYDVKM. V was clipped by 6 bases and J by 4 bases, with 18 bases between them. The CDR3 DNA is TGTGCCAGCAGGCCCCTCGGACTTGGCGGCTATGGCTACACCTTC. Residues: CASRPLGLGGYGYTF.

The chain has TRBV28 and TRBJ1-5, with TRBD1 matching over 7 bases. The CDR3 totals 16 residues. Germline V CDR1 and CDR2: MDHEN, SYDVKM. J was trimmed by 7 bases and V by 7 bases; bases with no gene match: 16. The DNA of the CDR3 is TGTGCCAGCACCTACTACGGGGACAGTAGAAGCCAGCCCCAGCATTTT. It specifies CASTYYGDSRSQPQHF.

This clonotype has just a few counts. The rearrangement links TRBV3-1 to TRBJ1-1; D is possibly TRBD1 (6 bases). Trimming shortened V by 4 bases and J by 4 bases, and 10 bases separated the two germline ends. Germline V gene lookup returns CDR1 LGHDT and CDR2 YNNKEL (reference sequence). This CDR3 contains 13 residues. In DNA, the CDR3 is TGTGCCAGCAGCCTCGGGGGGGCCACTGAAGCTTTCTTT. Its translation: CASSLGGATEAFF.

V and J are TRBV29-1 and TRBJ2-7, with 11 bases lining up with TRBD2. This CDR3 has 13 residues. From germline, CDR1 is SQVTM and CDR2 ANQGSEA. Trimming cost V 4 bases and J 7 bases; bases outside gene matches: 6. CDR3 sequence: CSVGLAGYWEQYF. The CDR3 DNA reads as TGCAGCGTTGGACTAGCGGGATACTGGGAGCAGTACTTC.

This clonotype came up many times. CDR3 in DNA: TGCAGTGCTCCGGACAAAGCGGGGTTCACAGATACGCAGTATTTT. It encodes CSAPDKAGFTDTQYF. The chain links TRBV20-1 to TRBJ2-3, with TRBD2 matching over 7 bases. Germline-derived CDR1 and CDR2 are DFQATT and SNEGSKA (reference sequence). This CDR3 comprises 15 residues. J gave up 2 bases and V 5 bases, and 10 bases lay outside the gene matches.

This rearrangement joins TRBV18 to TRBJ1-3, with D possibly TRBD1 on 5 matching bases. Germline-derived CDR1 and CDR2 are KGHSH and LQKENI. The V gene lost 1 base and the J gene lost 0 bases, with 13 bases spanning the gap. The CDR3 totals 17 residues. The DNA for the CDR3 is TGTGCCAGCTCACCACTCGTCCGGGGACCCTCTGGAAACACCATATATTTT. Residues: CASSPLVRGPSGNTIYF.

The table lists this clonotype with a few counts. This CDR3 reads CASSVGTSGGQGRQFF. CDR3 bases: TGTGCCAGCAGCGTAGGGACTAGCGGGGGCCAGGGGAGGCAGTTCTTC. This chain uses TRBV9 with TRBJ2-1; 13 bases agree with TRBD2. Germline V gene data show CDR1 as SGDLS and CDR2 as YYNGEE. The length of the CDR3 is 16 residues. J was trimmed by 12 bases and V by 0 bases; bases with no gene match: 9.

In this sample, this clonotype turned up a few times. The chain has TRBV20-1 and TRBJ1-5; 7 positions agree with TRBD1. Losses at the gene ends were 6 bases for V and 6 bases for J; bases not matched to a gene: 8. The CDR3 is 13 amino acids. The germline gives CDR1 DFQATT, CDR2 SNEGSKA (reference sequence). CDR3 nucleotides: TGCAGTGCCCGGCGGGACAGAACTCAGCCCCAGCATTTT. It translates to CSARRDRTQPQHF.

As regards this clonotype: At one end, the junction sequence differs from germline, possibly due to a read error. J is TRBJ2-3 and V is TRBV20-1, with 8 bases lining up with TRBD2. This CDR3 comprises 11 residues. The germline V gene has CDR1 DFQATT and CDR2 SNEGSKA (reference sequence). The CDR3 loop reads CSARGLAGRYF. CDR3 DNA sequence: TGCAGTGCAAGAGGACTAGCAGGACGGTATTTT.

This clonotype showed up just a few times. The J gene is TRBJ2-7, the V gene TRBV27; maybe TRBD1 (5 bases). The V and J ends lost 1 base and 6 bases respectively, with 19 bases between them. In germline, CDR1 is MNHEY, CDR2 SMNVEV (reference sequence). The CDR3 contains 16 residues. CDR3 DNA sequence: TGTGCCAGCAGTTTATATGGGTCCGGCAGGGTCAGCGAGCAGTACTTC. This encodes CASSLYGSGRVSEQYF.